Shown below are 32 T cell receptor beta chains from a single sample sequenced in a study of cytomegalovirus exposure and HLA in healthy donors. Method: immunoSEQ multiplex PCR; TCRdb's copy keeps in-frame clones and lacks some. The sample yields 80,000 to 95,000 clones, approximately 93% seen once. The specimen was PBMCs. The receptors stem from a woman in her 30s in good health and CMV-seropositive.

V is TRBV25-1 and J is TRBJ2-7; D ambiguous. V dropped 2 bases and J dropped 6 bases, with 14 bases sitting between them. The CDR3 loop spans 14 amino acids. The germline V gene encodes CDR1 MGHDK and CDR2 SYGVNS. The CDR3: CASSEVGQAGEQYF. The CDR3 bases are TGTGCCAGCAGTGAAGTTGGTCAGGCTGGCGAGCAGTACTTC.

The chain couples TRBV18 to TRBJ2-3, with no clear D. The CDR3 contains 13 residues. The V gene's germline CDR1 is KGHSH and CDR2 LQKENI. V was trimmed by 3 bases and J by 1 base, leaving 5 bases between them. CDR3 sequence (DNA): TGTGCCAGCTCACCGCTAGGCACAGATACGCAGTATTTT. As protein: CASSPLGTDTQYF. The full variable domain, completed using reference TRBV18 and TRBJ2-3, is NAGVMQNPRHLVRRRGQEARLRCSPMKGHSHVYWYRQLPEEGLKFMVYLQKENIIDESGMPKERFSAEFPKEGPSILRIQQVVRGDSAAYFCASSPLGTDTQYFGPGTRLTVL.

The rearrangement joins TRBV5-1 to TRBJ2-1, with 9 nucleotides matching TRBD2. The CDR3 runs 19 residues. With 4 bases clipped from V and 4 bases from J, the junction kept 18 bases outside the gene matches. Germline V gene sequence: CDR1 SGHRS, CDR2 YFSETQ. The CDR3 loop reads CASSGTGLPSGMRYNEQFF. CDR3 DNA: TGCGCCAGCAGCGGGACCGGCCTCCCTAGCGGGATGAGGTACAATGAGCAGTTCTTC. The full variable domain, completed using reference TRBV5-1 and TRBJ2-1, is KAGVTQTPRYLIKTRGQQVTLSCSPISGHRSVSWYQQTPGQGLQFLFEYFSETQRNKGNFPGRFSGRQFSNSRSEMNVSTLELGDSALYLCASSGTGLPSGMRYNEQFFGPGTRLTVL.

The rearrangement joins TRBV6-5 to TRBJ1-3; D remains unclear. Germline V lookup: CDR1 MNHEY, CDR2 SVGAGI. This CDR3 is built from 14 residues. The V and J ends lost 8 bases and 0 bases respectively, with 11 bases between them. DNA for the CDR3: TGTGCCAGCCGGAGGGCCGACTCTGGAAACACCATATATTTT. Protein: CASRRADSGNTIYF.

This clone was picked up one time. V usage is TRBV5-6 and J usage is TRBJ2-2; 10 bases line up with TRBD2. The CDR3 spans 16 residues. V dropped 4 bases and J dropped 7; count of bases not matched to a gene: 10. Per the germline V gene, CDR1 is SGHDT and CDR2 is YYEEEE. CDR3 DNA sequence: TGTGCCAGCAGCCGACCTAGCGGGAGTTATTTCGGGGAGCTGTTTTTT. It is translated as CASSRPSGSYFGELFF.

The chain joins TRBV18 to TRBJ2-2, with a tentative D call TRBD2 (6 bases). The CDR3 is 16 residues long. Trimming pared 4 bases from V and 4 bases from J, leaving 16 bases between. The germline gives CDR1 KGHSH, CDR2 LQKENI. CDR3 sequence: CASSRQAGTLTGELFF. The CDR3 nucleotides are TGTGCCAGCTCACGACAAGCGGGCACACTCACCGGGGAGCTGTTTTTT.

CDR3 loop: CASSLSLTSTDTQYF. In DNA, the CDR3 is TGTGCCAGCAGCTTAAGTCTAACCAGCACAGATACGCAGTATTTT. The chain employs TRBV7-2 and TRBJ2-3; D uncertain. Germline V gives CDR1 SGHTA, CDR2 FQGNSA. This CDR3 spans 15 amino acids. V was pared by 2 bases and J by 0 bases, with 9 bases between.

The genes are TRBV11-3 and TRBJ2-2, with D possibly TRBD2 on 5 matching bases. CDR1 SGHNT and CDR2 YENEEA come from the germline V gene. V lost 8 bases, J lost 7 bases, and 11 bases lay in between. This CDR3 has 12 amino acids. Written as DNA, the CDR3 is TGTGCCAGCGGGATTCGGGGCGGGGAGCTGTTTTTT. It is translated as CASGIRGGELFF.

This sequence joins TRBV28 and TRBJ1-1; the D gene is possibly TRBD1 (5 bases). V dropped 6 bases and J dropped 4 bases, with 24 bases sitting between them. The length of the CDR3 is 17 residues. CDR1 and CDR2 (germline): MDHEN, SYDVKM. CDR3 sequence reads: CASSTVGSVRGSTEAFF. The CDR3 DNA follows: TGTGCCAGCAGCACCGTGGGGTCGGTAAGGGGTAGCACTGAAGCTTTCTTT.

The rearrangement joins TRBV4-3 to TRBJ2-7; 9 positions agree with TRBD1. The CDR3 sequence is 15 residues long. CDR1 and CDR2 (germline): LGHNA, YSLEER. With V trimmed by 0 bases and J by 4 bases, 4 bases remained unmatched. The CDR3 DNA is TGCGCCAGCAGCCAAGAGGGGGGACAGGGTTACGAGCAGTACTTC. This gives the protein CASSQEGGQGYEQYF.

This clone occurred a few times. The V and J genes are TRBV5-8 and TRBJ1-4; maybe TRBD1 (6 bases). This CDR3 is built from 17 residues. The germline V gene encodes CDR1 SGHTS and CDR2 YDEGEE. The germline V and J ends were trimmed by 0 bases and 5 bases, with 17 bases remaining between them. The CDR3, as DNA: TGTGCCAGCAGCTTGGATACATGGCAGGGGCGGAATGAAAAACTGTTTTTT. Translating gives CASSLDTWQGRNEKLFF. The full variable domain, in which reference TRBV5-8 and TRBJ1-4 provide the parts outside the CDR3, is EAGVTQSPTHLIKTRGQQATLRCSPISGHTSVYWYQQALGLGLQFLLWYDEGEERNRGNFPPRFSGRQFPNYSSELNVNALELEDSALYLCASSLDTWQGRNEKLFFGSGTQLSVL.

This chain joins TRBV13 and TRBJ2-1; the match to TRBD1 covers 8 bases. V was pared by 5 bases and J by 6 bases, with 9 bases of the junction left unmatched. The germline V gene has CDR1 PRHDT and CDR2 FYEKMQ (reference sequence). The CDR3 runs 15 residues. The CDR3 sequence: CASSPRGQGSNEQFF. The CDR3 DNA follows: TGTGCCAGCAGCCCGCGAGGACAGGGAAGCAATGAGCAGTTCTTC.

The chain is built from TRBV13 and TRBJ2-3; TRBD2 aligns across 7 bases. J was trimmed by 3 bases and V by 0 bases; bases with no gene match: 9. Per germline, CDR1 PRHDT and CDR2 FYEKMQ (reference sequence). The CDR3 has 17 amino acids. CDR3 in amino acids: CASSLGLVGGPTDTQYF. CDR3 sequence (DNA): TGTGCCAGCAGCTTAGGCCTCGTGGGAGGGCCGACAGATACGCAGTATTTT. Based on the CDR3 plus reference TRBV13 and TRBJ2-3, the full variable domain is AAGVIQSPRHLIKEKRETATLKCYPIPRHDTVYWYQQGPGQDPQFLISFYEKMQSDKGSIPDRFSAQQFSDYHSELNMSSLELGDSALYFCASSLGLVGGPTDTQYFGPGTRLTVL.

V and J are TRBV9 and TRBJ2-1, with a tentative D call TRBD2 (6 bases). Germline values: CDR1 SGDLS, CDR2 YYNGEE. This CDR3 has 15 amino acids. Deletions cut 0 bases from V and 8 bases from J, with 15 bases between. The CDR3 sequence is CASSVASGVSDEQFF. The CDR3 DNA is TGTGCCAGCAGCGTAGCTTCGGGAGTCAGCGATGAGCAGTTCTTC.

The V and J genes are TRBV6-5 and TRBJ1-2; D possibly corresponds to TRBD1 (6 bases). The V gene's germline CDR1 is MNHEY and CDR2 SVGAGI. The CDR3 loop spans 15 amino acids. Trimming took 6 bases from V and 4 from J, leaving 18 bases between them. Here the CDR3 reads CASSPYREGGYGYTF. The CDR3 bases are TGTGCCAGCAGCCCCTATCGAGAAGGGGGCTATGGCTACACCTTC.

The chain couples TRBV30 to TRBJ2-7; the match to TRBD1 covers 11 bases. Germline V gene sequence: CDR1 GTSNPN, CDR2 SVGIG (reference sequence). This CDR3 is built from 14 residues. V lost 4 bases to trimming and J lost 1 base; unmatched junction nucleotides: 3. CDR3 residues: CAWNGQGASYEQYF. The CDR3 region has the DNA TGTGCCTGGAACGGACAGGGGGCTTCCTACGAGCAGTACTTC.

This clone was seen a handful of times. The V call is TRBV21-1, the J call TRBJ2-1; TRBD2 is the table's D call, not checked against the DNA. TRBV21-1 is an annotated pseudogene. There are 12 residues in the CDR3. The DNA for the CDR3 is TGTGCCAGCAGCAATAAGTCGGATGAGCAGTTCTTC. Protein sequence: CASSNKSDEQFF.

The genes are TRBV5-1 and TRBJ2-5, with TRBD2 identical over 7 bases. The CDR3 extends over 14 amino acids. From germline, CDR1 is SGHRS and CDR2 YFSETQ. The ends lost 3 bases at V and 1 base at J; junction bases unmatched: 3. CDR3 region: CASSWRGSQETQYF. CDR3 DNA: TGCGCCAGCAGCTGGCGCGGGAGCCAAGAGACCCAGTACTTC. Full variable domain (missing parts from reference TRBV5-1 and TRBJ2-5): KAGVTQTPRYLIKTRGQQVTLSCSPISGHRSVSWYQQTPGQGLQFLFEYFSETQRNKGNFPGRFSGRQFSNSRSEMNVSTLELGDSALYLCASSWRGSQETQYFGPGTRLLVL.

This chain uses TRBV7-9 with TRBJ2-5, with 9 bases fitting TRBD2. CDR3 length: 15 amino acids. The V gene end was trimmed by 1 base and the J gene end by 4 bases; junction bases not matched to a gene: 4. Looked up from germline, CDR1 is SEHNR and CDR2 is FQNEAQ (reference sequence). CDR3 loop: CASSLGREGLETQYF. The CDR3 DNA is TGTGCCAGCAGCTTAGGGCGGGAGGGCCTAGAGACCCAGTACTTC.

This chain joins TRBV11-2 and TRBJ2-7, with D unresolved. V was shortened by 0 bases and J by 0 bases, with 9 bases between the two germline ends. CDR1 is SGHAT, CDR2 FQNNGV, per germline. CDR3 length: 15 residues. Here the CDR3 reads CASSLDTESSYEQYF. The CDR3 DNA reads TGTGCCAGCAGCTTAGACACAGAGAGCTCCTACGAGCAGTACTTC.

This clone occurred once. The chain links TRBV5-1 to TRBJ2-7, with 11 nucleotides matching TRBD2. Germline CDR1 SGHRS, CDR2 YFSETQ. CDR3 length equals 15 residues. The ends lost 1 base at V and 0 bases at J; junction bases unmatched: 0. CDR3: CASSLTSGSSYEQYF. The CDR3 DNA follows: TGCGCCAGCAGCTTGACTAGCGGGAGCTCCTACGAGCAGTACTTC.

This clone turned up a few times. V is TRBV2 and J is TRBJ2-7, with TRBD1 matching 10 bases. This CDR3 is 13 amino acids long. The ends lost 5 bases at V and 7 bases at J; junction bases unmatched: 5. Germline values: CDR1 SNHLY, CDR2 FYNNEI. CDR3 sequence reads: CASSWTGGGEQYF. The CDR3, as DNA: TGTGCCAGCAGTTGGACAGGGGGAGGAGAGCAGTACTTC.

The gene calls are TRBV2 and TRBJ2-1; D is unclear. Trimming pared 0 bases from V and 0 bases from J, leaving 6 bases between. Germline V gives CDR1 SNHLY, CDR2 FYNNEI. The CDR3 sequence is 15 residues long. The CDR3 sequence: CASSEAHSSYNEQFF. The CDR3, as DNA: TGTGCCAGCAGTGAAGCACACAGCTCCTACAATGAGCAGTTCTTC.

The chain joins TRBV5-4 to TRBJ2-1; 9 bases are shared with TRBD1. V lost 6 bases and J lost 8; bases outside the gene matches: 15. The CDR3 runs to 16 residues. Per the germline V gene, CDR1 is SGHNT and CDR2 is YYREEE (reference sequence). The DNA of the CDR3 is TGTGCCAGCAACCCGGCGGTCGGGACAGGGATCGATGAGCAGTTCTTC. It translates to CASNPAVGTGIDEQFF.

DNA of the CDR3: TGTGCCAGCAGCACCGGACAGCCCAGGACTGAAGCTTTCTTT. The encoded protein is CASSTGQPRTEAFF. The chain links TRBV28 to TRBJ1-1, with a weak D call TRBD1 (6 bases). Trimming shortened V by 6 bases and J by 5 bases, and 16 bases separated the two germline ends. The CDR3 is 14 residues long. The germline gives CDR1 MDHEN, CDR2 SYDVKM.

The chain employs TRBV18 and TRBJ1-3; no definite D call. CDR3 length: 15 residues. V was cut by 2 bases and J by 0 bases, with 8 bases left in between. Germline CDR1 KGHSH, CDR2 LQKENI. CDR3 amino acids: CASSPERTSGNTIYF. The DNA for the CDR3 is TGTGCCAGCTCACCAGAGCGGACCTCTGGAAACACCATATATTTT.

The J gene is TRBJ2-7, the V gene TRBV6-6; D gene uncertain. The germline V gene encodes CDR1 MNHNY and CDR2 SVGAGI (reference sequence). V lost 7 bases and J lost 0, with 16 bases in between. The CDR3 is 15 residues long. The CDR3 spells CASIDRLTSSYEQYF. CDR3 nucleotide sequence: TGTGCCAGCATCGACCGACTTACGAGCTCCTACGAGCAGTACTTC.

The rearrangement joins TRBV28 to TRBJ1-5; D not certain. The germline CDR1 and CDR2 sequences are MDHEN and SYDVKM. The length of the CDR3 is 15 residues. V was pared by 4 bases and J by 7 bases, with 17 bases between. The CDR3, as DNA: TGTGCCAGCAGTTCATCCTTGGGGAGAGGGCAGCCCCAGCATTTT. This encodes CASSSSLGRGQPQHF.

The gene calls are TRBV7-2 and TRBJ2-3, with D hard to call. The germline V and J ends were trimmed by 0 bases and 4 bases, with 11 bases remaining between them. The V gene's germline CDR1 is SGHTA and CDR2 FQGNSA. The CDR3 has 15 residues. The CDR3 spells CASSLASGISDTQYF. CDR3 coding DNA: TGTGCCAGCAGCTTAGCTTCAGGCATCTCAGATACGCAGTATTTT.

The J gene is TRBJ2-2, the V gene TRBV5-1; 7 bases match TRBD1. The CDR3 totals 15 residues. In germline, CDR1 is SGHRS, CDR2 YFSETQ. V gave up 5 bases and J gave up 4 bases; unmatched junction bases: 8. The CDR3 DNA follows: TGCGCCAGCAGTTTGACAGGGCTTGGCACCGGGGAGCTGTTTTTT. It encodes CASSLTGLGTGELFF.

This chain links TRBV18 with TRBJ2-7, with D maybe TRBD2 (6 bases). This CDR3 comprises 13 residues. The V gene lost 3 bases and the J gene lost 3 bases, with 9 bases spanning the gap. In germline, CDR1 is KGHSH, CDR2 LQKENI. The CDR3, as DNA: TGTGCCAGCTCACCTCAGACTAGCTACGAGCAGTACTTC. Protein: CASSPQTSYEQYF.

This rearrangement joins TRBV29-1 to TRBJ2-7, with 11 bases aligning to TRBD1. The V and J ends lost 7 bases and 3 bases, in that order; junction bases with no gene match: 2. Germline V gene sequence: CDR1 SQVTM, CDR2 ANQGSEA. This CDR3 comprises 12 residues. The CDR3 protein is CSAGTGGYEQYF. In nucleotides, the CDR3 is TGCAGCGCTGGGACAGGGGGCTACGAGCAGTACTTC.